This TCR beta chain was sequenced during a study of Graves' ophthalmopathy and Graves' hyperthyroidism. Overall study findings and caveats: Researchers report that a 13-signature model separated ophthalmopathy from stable hyperthyroidism, posting 85% to 90% sensitivity and 75% to 84% specificity.

The PBMCs originated from approximately 10 ml of fresh peripheral blood. For this clonotype: As yet, its antigen is unknown.

Germline CDR1 is SQVTM and CDR2 is ANQGSEA. CDR3 length: 11 residues. Beta-chain TCR CDR3 regions were amplified from RNA transcripts. Second-round multiplex PCR followed a first-round RT-PCR using HTBI primers. Using its own MiXCR run on the multiplex PCR reads, TCRdb lists one record per CDR3 protein. This table has about 740,000 distinct CDR3 sequences, 40% appearing once. The chain recombines TRBV29-1 with TRBJ1-2; D is perhaps TRBD1 (5 bases). Input material: peripheral blood. This sequence originates from an adult man with Graves' ophthalmopathy. The CDR3: CISGGRDGYTF. CDR3 nucleotides: TGCATCTCTGGGGGTAGGGATGGCTACACCTTC. Together with reference TRBV29-1 and TRBJ1-2, the CDR3 gives the full variable domain: SAVISQKPSRDICQRGTSLTIQCQVDSQVTMMFWYRQQPGQSLTLIATANQGSEATYESGFVIDKFPISRPNLTFSTLTVSNMSPEDSSIYLCISGGRDGYTFGSGTRLTVV.